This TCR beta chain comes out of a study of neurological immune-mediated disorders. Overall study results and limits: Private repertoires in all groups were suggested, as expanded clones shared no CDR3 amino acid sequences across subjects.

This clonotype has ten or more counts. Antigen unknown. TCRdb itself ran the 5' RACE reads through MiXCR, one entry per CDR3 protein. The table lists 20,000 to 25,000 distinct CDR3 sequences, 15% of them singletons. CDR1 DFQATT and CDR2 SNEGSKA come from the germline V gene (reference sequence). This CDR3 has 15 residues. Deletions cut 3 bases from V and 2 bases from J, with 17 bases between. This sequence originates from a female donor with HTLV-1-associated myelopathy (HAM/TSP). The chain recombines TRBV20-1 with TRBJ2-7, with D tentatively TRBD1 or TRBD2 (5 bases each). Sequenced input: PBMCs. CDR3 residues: CSASDTGTLTYEQYF. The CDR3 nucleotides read TGCAGTGCTAGTGACACCGGGACGTTGACCTACGAGCAGTACTTC.